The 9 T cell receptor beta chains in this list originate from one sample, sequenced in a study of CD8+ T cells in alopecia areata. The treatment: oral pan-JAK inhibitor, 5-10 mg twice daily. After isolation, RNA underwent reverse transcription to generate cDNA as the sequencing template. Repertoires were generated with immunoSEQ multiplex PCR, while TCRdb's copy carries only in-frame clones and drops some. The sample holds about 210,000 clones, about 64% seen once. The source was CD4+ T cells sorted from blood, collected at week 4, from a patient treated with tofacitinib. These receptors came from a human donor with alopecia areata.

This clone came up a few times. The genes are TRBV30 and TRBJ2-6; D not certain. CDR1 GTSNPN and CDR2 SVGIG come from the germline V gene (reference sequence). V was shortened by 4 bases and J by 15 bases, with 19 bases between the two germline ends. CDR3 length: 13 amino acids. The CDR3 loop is CAWTPGPISALTF. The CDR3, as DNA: TGTGCCTGGACCCCCGGACCGATTAGTGCCCTGACTTTC. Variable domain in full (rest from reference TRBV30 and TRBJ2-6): SQTIHQWPATLVQPVGSPLSLECTVEGTSNPNLYWYRQAAGRGLQLLFYSVGIGQISSEVPQNLSASRPQDRQFILSSKKLLLSDSGFYLCAWTPGPISALTFGAGSRLTVL.

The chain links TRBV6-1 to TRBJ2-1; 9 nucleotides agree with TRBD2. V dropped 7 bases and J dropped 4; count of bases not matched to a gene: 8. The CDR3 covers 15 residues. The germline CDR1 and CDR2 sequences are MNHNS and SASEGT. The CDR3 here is CASTKSGGRYNEQFF. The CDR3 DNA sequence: TGTGCCAGCACTAAAAGCGGGGGGCGTTACAATGAGCAGTTCTTC.

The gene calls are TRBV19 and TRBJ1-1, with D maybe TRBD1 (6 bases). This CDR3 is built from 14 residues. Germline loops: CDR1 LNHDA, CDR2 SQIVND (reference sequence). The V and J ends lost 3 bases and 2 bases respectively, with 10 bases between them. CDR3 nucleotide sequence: TGTGCCAGTAGTATTGGGGGCGTCAACACTGAAGCTTTCTTT. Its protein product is CASSIGGVNTEAFF.

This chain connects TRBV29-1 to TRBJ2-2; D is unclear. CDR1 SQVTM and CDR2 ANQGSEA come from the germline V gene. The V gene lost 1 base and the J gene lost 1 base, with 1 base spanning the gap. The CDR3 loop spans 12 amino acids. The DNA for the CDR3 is TGCAGCGTTGAAGGGAACACCGGGGAGCTGTTTTTT. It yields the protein CSVEGNTGELFF.

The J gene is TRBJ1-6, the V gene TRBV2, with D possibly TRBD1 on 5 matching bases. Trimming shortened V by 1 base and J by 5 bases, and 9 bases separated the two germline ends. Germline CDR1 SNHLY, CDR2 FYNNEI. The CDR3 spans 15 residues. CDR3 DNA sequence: TGTGCCAGCAGTGAAGGGGGCAAGGATAATTCACCCCTCCACTTT. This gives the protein CASSEGGKDNSPLHF.

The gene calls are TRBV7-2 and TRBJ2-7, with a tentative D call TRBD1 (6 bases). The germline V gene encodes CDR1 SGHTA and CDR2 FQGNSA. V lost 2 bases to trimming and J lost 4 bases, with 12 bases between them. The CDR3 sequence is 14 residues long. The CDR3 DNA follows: TGTGCCAGCAGCTTAACCGGGACAATATACGAGCAGTACTTC. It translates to CASSLTGTIYEQYF.

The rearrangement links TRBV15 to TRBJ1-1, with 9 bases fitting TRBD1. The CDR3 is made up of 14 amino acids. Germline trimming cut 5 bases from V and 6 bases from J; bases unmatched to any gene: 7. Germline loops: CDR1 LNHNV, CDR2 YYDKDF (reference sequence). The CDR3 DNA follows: TGTGCCACCAGCCGCGACAGGGGGACGCCTGAAGCTTTCTTT. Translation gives CATSRDRGTPEAFF.

CDR3 DNA sequence: TGTGCCAGCAGCCCCGACAGGGGAGGCTACACCTTC. It translates to CASSPDRGGYTF. This sequence joins TRBV7-2 and TRBJ1-2, with 8 bases fitting TRBD1. This CDR3 has 12 amino acids. J lost 8 bases, V lost 5 bases, and 4 bases had no gene match. Germline V gene data show CDR1 as SGHTA and CDR2 as FQGNSA.

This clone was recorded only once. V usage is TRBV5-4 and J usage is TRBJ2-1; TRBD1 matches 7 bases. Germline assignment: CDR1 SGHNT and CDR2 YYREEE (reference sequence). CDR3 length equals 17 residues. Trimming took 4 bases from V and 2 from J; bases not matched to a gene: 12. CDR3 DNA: TGTGCCAGCAGCCACCCGACAGGGCTCCTTACCTACAATGAGCAGTTCTTC. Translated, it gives CASSHPTGLLTYNEQFF.